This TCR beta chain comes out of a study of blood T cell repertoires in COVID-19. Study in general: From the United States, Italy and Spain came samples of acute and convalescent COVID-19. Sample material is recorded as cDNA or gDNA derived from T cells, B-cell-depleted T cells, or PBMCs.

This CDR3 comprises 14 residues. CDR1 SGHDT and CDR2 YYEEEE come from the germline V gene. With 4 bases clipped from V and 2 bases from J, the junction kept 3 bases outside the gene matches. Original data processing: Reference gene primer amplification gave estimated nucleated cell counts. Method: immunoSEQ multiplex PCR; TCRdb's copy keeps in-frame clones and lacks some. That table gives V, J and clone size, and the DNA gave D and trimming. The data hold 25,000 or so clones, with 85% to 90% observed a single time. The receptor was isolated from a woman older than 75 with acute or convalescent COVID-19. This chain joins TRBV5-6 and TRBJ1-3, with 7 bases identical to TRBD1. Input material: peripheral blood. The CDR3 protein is CASSDTGAGNTIYF. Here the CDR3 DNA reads TGTGCCAGCAGCGATACAGGGGCTGGAAACACCATATATTTT.